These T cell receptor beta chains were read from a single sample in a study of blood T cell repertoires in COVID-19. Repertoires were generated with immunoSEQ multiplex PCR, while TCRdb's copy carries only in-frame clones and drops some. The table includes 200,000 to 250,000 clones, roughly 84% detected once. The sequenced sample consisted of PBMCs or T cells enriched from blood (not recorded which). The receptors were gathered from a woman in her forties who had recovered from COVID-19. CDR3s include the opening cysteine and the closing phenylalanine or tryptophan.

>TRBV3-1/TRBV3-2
CASSRGDGNSPLHF
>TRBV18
CASSPRQPDGYTF
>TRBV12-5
CASAPPGANEQFF
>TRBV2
CASSQRSGELFF
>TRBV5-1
CASRDSMNTEAFF
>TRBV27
CASSFQGQSGYTF
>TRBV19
CASSIGGTDSNSQFF
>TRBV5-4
CASSRDIGNTIYF
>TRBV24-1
CATSDFSDQPQHF
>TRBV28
CASGGGRRNEQFF
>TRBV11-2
CASSRQGPIIGYTF
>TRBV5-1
CASSLFLADTQYF
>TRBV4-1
CASSGRVGVQETQYF
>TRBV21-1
CASSSRDRTCRVAGELFF
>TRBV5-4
CASSLTSGSPNEQFF
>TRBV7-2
CASSDQTGTSYNEQFF
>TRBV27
CASSPSGALHEQFF
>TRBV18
CASSRSGQAYEQYF
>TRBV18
CASSLGQGTEAFF
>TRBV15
CATSTVGNTIYF
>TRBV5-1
CASSLGQGGFDTGELFF
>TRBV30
CAWSHSSSYNSPLHF
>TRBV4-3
CASSQGTSDSSYNEQFF
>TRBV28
CASNTSPLYEQYF
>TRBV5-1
CASSLIQGTDTQYF
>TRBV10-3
CAISEQGQAYYGYTF
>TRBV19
CASSIRPPAGGPYNEQFF
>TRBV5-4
CASSPWTANTEAFF
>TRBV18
CASSPGTSIDEQFF
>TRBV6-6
CASSPQNYFAGAFYGYTF
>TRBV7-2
CASSLDRGNTIYF